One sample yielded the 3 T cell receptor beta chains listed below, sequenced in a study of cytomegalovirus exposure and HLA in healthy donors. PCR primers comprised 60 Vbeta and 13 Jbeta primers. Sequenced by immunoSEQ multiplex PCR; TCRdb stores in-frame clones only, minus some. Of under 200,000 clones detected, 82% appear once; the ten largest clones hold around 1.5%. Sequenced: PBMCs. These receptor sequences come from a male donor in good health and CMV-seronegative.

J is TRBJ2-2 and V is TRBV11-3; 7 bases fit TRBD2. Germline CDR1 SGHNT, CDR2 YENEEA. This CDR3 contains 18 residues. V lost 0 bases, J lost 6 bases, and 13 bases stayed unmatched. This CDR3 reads CASSLDQMGGSFPGELFF. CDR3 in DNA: TGTGCCAGCAGCTTAGATCAGATGGGCGGGAGCTTTCCCGGGGAGCTGTTTTTT.

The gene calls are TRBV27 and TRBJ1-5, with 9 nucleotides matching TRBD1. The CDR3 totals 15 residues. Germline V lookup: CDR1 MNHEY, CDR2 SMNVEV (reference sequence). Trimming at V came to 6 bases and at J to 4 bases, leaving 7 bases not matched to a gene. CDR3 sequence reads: CASSLLGTGNQPQHF. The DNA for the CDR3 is TGTGCCAGCAGCCTTCTCGGGACAGGGAATCAGCCCCAGCATTTT.

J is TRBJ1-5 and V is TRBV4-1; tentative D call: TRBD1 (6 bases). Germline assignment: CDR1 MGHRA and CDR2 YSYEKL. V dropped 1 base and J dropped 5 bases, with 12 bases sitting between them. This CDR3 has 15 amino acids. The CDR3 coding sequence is TGCGCCAGCAGCCAAGGGACAGCCCTCTATCAGCCCCAGCATTTT. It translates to CASSQGTALYQPQHF.